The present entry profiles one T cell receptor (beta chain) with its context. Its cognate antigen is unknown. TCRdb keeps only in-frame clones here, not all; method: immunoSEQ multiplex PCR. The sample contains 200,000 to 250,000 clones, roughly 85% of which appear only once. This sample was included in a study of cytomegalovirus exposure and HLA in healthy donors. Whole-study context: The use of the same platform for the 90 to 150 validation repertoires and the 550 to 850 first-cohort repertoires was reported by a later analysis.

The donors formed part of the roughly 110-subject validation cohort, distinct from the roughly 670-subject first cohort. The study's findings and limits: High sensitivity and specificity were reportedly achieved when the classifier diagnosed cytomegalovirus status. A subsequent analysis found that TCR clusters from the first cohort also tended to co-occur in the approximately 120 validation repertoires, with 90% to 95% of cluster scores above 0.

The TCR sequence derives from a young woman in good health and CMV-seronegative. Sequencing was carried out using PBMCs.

CDR3 residues: CASSLTRGRNQPQHF. In DNA form, the CDR3 reads TGTGCCAGCAGTCTAACCAGGGGACGCAATCAGCCCCAGCATTTT. This rearrangement joins TRBV6-1 to TRBJ1-5; possible D gene TRBD1, 6 bases. Germline V gene lookup returns CDR1 MNHNS and CDR2 SASEGT. CDR3 length equals 15 residues. Trimming took 5 bases from V and 2 from J, leaving 13 bases between them.